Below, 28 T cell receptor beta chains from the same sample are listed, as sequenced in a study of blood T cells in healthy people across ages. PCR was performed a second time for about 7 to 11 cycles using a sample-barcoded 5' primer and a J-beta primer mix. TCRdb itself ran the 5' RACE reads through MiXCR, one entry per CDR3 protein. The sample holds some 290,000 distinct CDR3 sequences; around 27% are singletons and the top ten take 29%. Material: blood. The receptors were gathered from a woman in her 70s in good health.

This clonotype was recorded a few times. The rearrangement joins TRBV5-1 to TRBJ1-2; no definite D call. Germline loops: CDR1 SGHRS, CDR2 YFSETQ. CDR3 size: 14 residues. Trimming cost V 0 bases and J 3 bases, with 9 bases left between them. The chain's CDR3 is CASSLADFDYGYTF. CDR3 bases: TGCGCCAGCAGCTTGGCCGACTTCGACTATGGCTACACCTTC.

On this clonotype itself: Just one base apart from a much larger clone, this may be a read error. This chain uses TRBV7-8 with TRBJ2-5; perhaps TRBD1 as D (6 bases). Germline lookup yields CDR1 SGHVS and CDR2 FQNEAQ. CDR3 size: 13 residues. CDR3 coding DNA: TGTGCCGGCAGCTTCGACAGGCAAGAGACCCAGTACTTC. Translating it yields CAGSFDRQETQYF.

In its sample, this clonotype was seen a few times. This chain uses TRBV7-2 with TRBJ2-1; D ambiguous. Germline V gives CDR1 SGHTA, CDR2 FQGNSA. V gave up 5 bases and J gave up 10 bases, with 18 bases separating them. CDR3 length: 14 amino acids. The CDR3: CASSPDNGILEQFF. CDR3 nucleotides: TGTGCCAGCAGCCCGGATAATGGTATCTTGGAGCAGTTCTTC.

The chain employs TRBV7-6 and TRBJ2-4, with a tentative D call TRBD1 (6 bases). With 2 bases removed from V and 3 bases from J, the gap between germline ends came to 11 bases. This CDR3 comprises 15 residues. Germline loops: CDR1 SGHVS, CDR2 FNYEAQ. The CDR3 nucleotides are TGTGCCAGCAGCTTACCGGGACACATCAAAAACATTCAGTACTTC. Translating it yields CASSLPGHIKNIQYF.

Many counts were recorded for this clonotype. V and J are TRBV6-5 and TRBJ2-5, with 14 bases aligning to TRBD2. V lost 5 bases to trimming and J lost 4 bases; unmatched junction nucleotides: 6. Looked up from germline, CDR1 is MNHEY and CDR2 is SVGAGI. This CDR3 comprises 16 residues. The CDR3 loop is CASSPTSGRGVETQYF. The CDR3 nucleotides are TGTGCCAGCAGTCCGACTAGCGGGAGGGGGGTAGAGACCCAGTACTTC.

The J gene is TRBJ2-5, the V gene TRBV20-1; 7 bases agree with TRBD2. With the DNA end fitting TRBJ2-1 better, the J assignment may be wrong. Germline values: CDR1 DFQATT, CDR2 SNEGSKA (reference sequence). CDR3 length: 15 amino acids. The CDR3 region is CSARAGGSSGNEQFF. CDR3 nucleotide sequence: TGCAGTGCTAGAGCGGGCGGGAGTAGCGGCAATGAGCAGTTCTTC.

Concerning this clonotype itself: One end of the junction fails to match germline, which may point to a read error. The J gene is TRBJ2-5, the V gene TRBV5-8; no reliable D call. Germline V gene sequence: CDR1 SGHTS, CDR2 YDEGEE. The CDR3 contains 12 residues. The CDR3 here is CASSPTKVDRVF. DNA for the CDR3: TGTGCCAGCAGCCCAACTAAGGTGGATCGGGTCTTC.

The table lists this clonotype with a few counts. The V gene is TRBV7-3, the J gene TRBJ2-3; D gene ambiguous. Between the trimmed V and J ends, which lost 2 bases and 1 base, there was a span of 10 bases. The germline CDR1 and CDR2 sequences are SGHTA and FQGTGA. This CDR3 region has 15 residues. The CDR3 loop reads CASSLGQLGTDTQYF. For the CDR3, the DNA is TGTGCCAGCAGCTTAGGGCAGCTGGGCACAGATACGCAGTATTTT.

CDR3 sequence reads: CASSQGWTENTEAFF. The CDR3, as DNA: TGCGCCAGCAGCCAAGGATGGACAGAGAACACTGAAGCTTTCTTT. The chain couples TRBV4-1 to TRBJ1-1; the D gene is possibly TRBD1 (6 bases). CDR1 is MGHRA and CDR2 is YSYEKL in the germline V gene. V shed 1 base and J shed 1 base, with 10 bases lying between them. This CDR3 region has 15 residues.

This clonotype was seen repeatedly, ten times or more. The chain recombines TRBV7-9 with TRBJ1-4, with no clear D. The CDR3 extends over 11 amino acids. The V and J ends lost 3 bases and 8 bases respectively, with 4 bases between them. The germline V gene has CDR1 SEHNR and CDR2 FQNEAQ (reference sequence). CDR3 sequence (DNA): TGTGCCAGCAGCTTCGTGGAAAAACTGTTTTTT. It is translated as CASSFVEKLFF.

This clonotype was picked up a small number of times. The DNA of the CDR3 is TGTGCCACCAGCAGAGGGTCGGGAGAGGTCCACGAGCAGTACTTC. It codes for CATSRGSGEVHEQYF. The V and J genes are TRBV15 and TRBJ2-7; tentative D call: TRBD2 (6 bases). The V gene lost 1 base and the J gene lost 5 bases, with 15 bases spanning the gap. CDR1 and CDR2 (germline): LNHNV, YYDKDF (reference sequence). This CDR3 region has 15 residues.

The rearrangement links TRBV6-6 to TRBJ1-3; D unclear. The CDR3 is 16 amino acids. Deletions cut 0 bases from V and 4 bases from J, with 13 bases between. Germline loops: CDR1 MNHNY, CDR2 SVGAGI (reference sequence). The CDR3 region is CASSYSSSGIGNTIYF. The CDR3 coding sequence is TGTGCCAGCAGTTACTCGAGTTCGGGGATCGGAAACACCATATATTTT.

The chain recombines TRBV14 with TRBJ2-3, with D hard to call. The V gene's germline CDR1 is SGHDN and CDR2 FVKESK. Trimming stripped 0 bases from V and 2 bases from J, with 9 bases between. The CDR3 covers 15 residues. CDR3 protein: CASSQDQRYTDTQYF. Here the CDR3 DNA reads TGTGCCAGCAGCCAAGATCAGAGGTACACAGATACGCAGTATTTT. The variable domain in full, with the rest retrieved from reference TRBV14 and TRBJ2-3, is EAGVTQFPSHSVIEKGQTVTLRCDPISGHDNLYWYRRVMGKEIKFLLHFVKESKQDESGMPNNRFLAERTGGTYSTLKVQPAELEDSGVYFCASSQDQRYTDTQYFGPGTRLTVL.

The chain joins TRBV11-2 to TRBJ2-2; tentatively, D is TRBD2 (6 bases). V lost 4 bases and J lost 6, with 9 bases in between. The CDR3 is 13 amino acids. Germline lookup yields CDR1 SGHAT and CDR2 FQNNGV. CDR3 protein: CASSSGGPGELFF. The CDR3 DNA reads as TGTGCCAGCAGCTCAGGAGGGCCCGGGGAGCTGTTTTTT. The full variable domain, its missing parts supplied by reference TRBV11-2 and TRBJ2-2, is EAGVAQSPRYKIIEKRQSVAFWCNPISGHATLYWYQQILGQGPKLLIQFQNNGVVDDSQLPKDRFSAERLKGVDSTLKIQPAKLEDSAVYLCASSSGGPGELFFGEGSRLTVL.

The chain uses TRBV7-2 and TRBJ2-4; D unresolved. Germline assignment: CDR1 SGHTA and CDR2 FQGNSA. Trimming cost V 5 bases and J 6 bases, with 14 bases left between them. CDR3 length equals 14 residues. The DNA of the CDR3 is TGTGCCAGCAGCGAAAGCGAGCTCATAAACATTCAGTACTTC. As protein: CASSESELINIQYF.

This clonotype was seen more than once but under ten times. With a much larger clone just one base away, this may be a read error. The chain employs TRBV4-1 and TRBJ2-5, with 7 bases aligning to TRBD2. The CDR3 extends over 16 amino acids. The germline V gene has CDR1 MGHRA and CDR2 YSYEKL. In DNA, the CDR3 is TGCGCCAGCAGCCCGAATCCCGGGAGGATGCAAGAGGCCCAGTACTTC. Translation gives CASSPNPGRMQEAQYF.

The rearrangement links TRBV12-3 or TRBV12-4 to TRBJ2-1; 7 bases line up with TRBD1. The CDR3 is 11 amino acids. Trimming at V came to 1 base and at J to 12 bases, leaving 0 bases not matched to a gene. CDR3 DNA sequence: TGTGCCAGCAGTTTAGGGACAGGGCAGTTCTTC. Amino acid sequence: CASSLGTGQFF.

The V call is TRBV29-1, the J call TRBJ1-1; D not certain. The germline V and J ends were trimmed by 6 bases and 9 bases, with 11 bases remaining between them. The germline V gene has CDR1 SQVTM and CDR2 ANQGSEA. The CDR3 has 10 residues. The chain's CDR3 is CSVVKGKAFF. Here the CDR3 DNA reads TGCAGCGTGGTGAAAGGGAAAGCTTTCTTT.

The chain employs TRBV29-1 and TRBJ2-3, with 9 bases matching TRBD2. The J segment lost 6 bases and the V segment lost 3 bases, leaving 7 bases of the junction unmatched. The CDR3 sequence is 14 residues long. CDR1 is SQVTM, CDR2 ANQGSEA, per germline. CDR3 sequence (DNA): TGCAGCGTTGAGCTAGCGGGGAGCGGGGATACGCAGTATTTT. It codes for CSVELAGSGDTQYF.

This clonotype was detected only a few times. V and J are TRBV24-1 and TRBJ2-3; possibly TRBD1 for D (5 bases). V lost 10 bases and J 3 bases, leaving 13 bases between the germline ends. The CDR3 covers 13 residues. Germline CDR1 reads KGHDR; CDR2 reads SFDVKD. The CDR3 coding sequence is TGTGCCACTAGGGGAATCTCGACAGATACGCAGTATTTT. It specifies CATRGISTDTQYF.

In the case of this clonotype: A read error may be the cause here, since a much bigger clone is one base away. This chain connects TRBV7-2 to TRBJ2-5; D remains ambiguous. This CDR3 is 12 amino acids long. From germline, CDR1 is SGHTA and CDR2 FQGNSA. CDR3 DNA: TGTGCCAGCAGCTTAGACTGGAATGAGCAGCTCTTC. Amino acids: CASSLDWNEQLF.

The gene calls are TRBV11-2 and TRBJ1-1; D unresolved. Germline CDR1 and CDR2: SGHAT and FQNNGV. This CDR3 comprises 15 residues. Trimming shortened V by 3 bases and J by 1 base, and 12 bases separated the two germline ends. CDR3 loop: CASSLSRSGNTEAFF. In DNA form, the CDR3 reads TGTGCCAGCAGCTTGAGTCGGTCGGGGAACACTGAAGCTTTCTTT.

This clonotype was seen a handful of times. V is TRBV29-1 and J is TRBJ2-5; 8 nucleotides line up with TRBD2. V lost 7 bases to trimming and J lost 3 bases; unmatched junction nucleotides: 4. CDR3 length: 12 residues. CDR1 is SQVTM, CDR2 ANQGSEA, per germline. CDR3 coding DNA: TGCAGCGGAGGGACTAGTAAAGAGACCCAGTACTTC. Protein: CSGGTSKETQYF.

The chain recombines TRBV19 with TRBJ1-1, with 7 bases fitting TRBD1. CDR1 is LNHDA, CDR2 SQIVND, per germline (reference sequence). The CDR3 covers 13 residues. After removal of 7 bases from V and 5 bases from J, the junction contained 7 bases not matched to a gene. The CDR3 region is CASKEQGGTEAFF. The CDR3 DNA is TGTGCCAGTAAGGAGCAGGGGGGAACTGAAGCTTTCTTT.

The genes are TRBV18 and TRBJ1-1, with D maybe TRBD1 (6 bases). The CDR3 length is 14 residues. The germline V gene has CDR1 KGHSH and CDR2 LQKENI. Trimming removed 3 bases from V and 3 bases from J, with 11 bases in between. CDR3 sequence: CASSPYRVDTEAFF. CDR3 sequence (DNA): TGTGCCAGCTCACCCTACAGGGTTGACACTGAAGCTTTCTTT.

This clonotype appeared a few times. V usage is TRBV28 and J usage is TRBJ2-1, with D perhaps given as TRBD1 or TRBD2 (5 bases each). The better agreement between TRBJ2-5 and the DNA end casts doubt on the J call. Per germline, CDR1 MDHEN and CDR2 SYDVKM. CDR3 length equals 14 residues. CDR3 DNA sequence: TGTGCCAGCAGTGGGGACGTAGGTCAAGAGACCCAGTACTTC. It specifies CASSGDVGQETQYF.

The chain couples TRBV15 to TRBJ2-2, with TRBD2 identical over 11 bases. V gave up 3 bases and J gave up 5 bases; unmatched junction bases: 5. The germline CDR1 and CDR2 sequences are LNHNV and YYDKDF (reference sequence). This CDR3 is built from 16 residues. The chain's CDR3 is CATSSGPSGRTGELFF. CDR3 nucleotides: TGTGCCACCAGCAGTGGCCCTAGCGGGAGGACCGGGGAGCTGTTTTTT.

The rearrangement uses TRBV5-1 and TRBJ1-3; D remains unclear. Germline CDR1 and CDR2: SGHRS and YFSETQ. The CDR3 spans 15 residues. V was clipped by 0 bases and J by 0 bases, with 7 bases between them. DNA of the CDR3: TGCGCCAGCAGCTTGGATGGCTTCTCTGGAAACACCATATATTTT. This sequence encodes CASSLDGFSGNTIYF. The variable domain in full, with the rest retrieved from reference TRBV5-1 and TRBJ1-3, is KAGVTQTPRYLIKTRGQQVTLSCSPISGHRSVSWYQQTPGQGLQFLFEYFSETQRNKGNFPGRFSGRQFSNSRSEMNVSTLELGDSALYLCASSLDGFSGNTIYFGEGSWLTVV.